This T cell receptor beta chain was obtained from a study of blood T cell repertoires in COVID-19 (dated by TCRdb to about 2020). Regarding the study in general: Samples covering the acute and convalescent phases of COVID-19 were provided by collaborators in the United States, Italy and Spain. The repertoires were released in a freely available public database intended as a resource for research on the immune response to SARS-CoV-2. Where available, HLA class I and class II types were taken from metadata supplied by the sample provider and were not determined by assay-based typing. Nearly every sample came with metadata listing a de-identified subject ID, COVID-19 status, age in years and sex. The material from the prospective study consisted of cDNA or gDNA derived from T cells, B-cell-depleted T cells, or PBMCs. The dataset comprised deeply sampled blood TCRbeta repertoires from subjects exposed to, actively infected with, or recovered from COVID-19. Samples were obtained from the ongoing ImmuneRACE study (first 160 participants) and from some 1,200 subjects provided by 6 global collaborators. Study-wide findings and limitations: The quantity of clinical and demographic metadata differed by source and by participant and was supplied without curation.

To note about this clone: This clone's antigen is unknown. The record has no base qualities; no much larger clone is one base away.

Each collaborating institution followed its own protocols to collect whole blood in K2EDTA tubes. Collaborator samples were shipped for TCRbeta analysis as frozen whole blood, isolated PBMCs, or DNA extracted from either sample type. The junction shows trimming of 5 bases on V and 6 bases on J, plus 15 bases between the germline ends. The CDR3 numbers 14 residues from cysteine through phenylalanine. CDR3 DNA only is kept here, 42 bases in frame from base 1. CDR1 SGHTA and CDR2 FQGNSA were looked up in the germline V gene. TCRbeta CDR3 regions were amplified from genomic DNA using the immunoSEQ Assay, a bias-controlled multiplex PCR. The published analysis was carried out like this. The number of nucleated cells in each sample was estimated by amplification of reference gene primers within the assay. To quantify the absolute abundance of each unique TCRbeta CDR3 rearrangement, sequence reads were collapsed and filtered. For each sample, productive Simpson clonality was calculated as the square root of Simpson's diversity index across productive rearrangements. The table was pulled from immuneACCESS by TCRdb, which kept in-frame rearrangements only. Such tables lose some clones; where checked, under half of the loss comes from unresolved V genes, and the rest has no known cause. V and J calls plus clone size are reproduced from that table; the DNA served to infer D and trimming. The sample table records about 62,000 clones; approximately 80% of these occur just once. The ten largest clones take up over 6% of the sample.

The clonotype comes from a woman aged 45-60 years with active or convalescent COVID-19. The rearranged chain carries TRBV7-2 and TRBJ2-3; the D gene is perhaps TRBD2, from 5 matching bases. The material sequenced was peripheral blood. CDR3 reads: CASSEGEPADTQYF. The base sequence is TGTGCCAGCAGCGAGGGAGAGCCAGCGGATACGCAGTATTTT.